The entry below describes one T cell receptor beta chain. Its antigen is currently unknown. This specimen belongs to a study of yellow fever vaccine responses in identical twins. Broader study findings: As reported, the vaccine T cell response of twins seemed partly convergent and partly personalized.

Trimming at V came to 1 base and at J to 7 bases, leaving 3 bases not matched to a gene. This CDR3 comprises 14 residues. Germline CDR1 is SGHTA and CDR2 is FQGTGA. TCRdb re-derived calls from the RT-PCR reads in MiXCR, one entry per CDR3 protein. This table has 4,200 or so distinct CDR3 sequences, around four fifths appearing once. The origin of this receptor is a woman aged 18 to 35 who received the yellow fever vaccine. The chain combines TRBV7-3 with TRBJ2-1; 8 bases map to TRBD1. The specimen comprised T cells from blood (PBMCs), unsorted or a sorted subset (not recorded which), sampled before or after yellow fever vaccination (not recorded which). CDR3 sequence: CASSLNRGMNEQFF. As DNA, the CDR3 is TGTGCCAGCAGCTTAAACAGGGGGATGAATGAGCAGTTCTTC.